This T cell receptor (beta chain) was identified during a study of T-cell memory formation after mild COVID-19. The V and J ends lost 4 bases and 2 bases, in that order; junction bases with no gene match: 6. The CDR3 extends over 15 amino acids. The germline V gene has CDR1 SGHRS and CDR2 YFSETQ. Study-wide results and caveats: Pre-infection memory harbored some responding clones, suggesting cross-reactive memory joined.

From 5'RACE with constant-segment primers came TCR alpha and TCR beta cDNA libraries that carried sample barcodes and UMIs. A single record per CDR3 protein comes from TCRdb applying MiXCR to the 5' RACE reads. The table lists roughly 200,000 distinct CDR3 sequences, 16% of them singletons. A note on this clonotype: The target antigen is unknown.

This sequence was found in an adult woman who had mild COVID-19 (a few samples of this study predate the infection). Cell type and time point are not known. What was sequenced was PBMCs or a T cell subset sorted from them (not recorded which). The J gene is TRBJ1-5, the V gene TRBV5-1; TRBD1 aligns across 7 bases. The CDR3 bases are TGCGCCAGCAGCCCCGGACAGGACCGCAATCAGCCCCAGCATTTT. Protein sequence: CASSPGQDRNQPQHF.